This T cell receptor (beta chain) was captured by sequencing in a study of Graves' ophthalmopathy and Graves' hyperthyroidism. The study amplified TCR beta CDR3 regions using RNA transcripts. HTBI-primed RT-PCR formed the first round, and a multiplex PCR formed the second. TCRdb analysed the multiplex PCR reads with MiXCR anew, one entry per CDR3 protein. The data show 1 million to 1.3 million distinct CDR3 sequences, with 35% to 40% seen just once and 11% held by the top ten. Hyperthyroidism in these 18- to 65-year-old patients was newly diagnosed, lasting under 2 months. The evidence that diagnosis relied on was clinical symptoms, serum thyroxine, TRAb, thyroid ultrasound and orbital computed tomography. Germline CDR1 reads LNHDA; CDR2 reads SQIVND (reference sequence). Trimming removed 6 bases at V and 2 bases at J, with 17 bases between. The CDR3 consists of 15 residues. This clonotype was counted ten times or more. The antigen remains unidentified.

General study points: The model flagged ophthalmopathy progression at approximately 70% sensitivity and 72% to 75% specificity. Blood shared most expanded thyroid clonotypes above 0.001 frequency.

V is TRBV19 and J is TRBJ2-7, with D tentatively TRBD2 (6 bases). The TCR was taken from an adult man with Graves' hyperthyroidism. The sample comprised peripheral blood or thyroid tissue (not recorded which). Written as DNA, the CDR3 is TGTGCCAGTAGCCACACCGCCGGGGGACCCTACGAGCAGTACTTC. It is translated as CASSHTAGGPYEQYF.